The 29 T cell receptor beta chains below all came from one sample that was sequenced in a study of PD-1 blockade in mismatch repair-deficient tumors. TCRdb keeps only in-frame clones here, not all; method: immunoSEQ multiplex PCR. The sample has some 120,000 clones, 88% seen once; the top ten hold approximately 12%. The specimen comprised peripheral blood, sampled approximately 73 weeks after starting pembrolizumab. The receptors were gathered from an adult with mismatch repair-deficient cancer.

The CDR3 loop reads CASSLNGGSAYNEQFF. As DNA, the CDR3 is TGTGCCAGCAGCTTAAATGGCGGGAGTGCCTACAATGAGCAGTTCTTC. V and J are TRBV7-3 and TRBJ2-1, with 7 bases identical to TRBD2. The CDR3 has 16 residues. Per germline, CDR1 SGHTA and CDR2 FQGTGA. Losses at the gene ends were 1 base for V and 2 bases for J; bases not matched to a gene: 5.

This sequence joins TRBV7-8 and TRBJ2-7; 11 positions match TRBD2. CDR1 is SGHVS and CDR2 is FQNEAQ in the germline V gene. The CDR3 is made up of 16 amino acids. Germline trimming cut 5 bases from V and 2 bases from J; bases unmatched to any gene: 8. The CDR3 bases are TGTGCCAGCAGCGCAACTCTAGCGGGAGGAACCTACGAGCAGTACTTC. Translation gives CASSATLAGGTYEQYF.

V gene TRBV10-3 combines with J gene TRBJ2-1, with D possibly being TRBD2 (6 bases). The CDR3 runs to 12 residues. Trimming took 7 bases from V and 5 from J, leaving 9 bases between them. Per germline, CDR1 ENHRY and CDR2 SYGVKD. The CDR3 DNA reads TGTGCCATCACCGGACTACACAATGAGCAGTTCTTC. Translation: CAITGLHNEQFF.

This sequence joins TRBV7-9 and TRBJ2-1, with D perhaps matching TRBD2 (7 bases). The CDR3 has 16 amino acids. The germline gives CDR1 SEHNR, CDR2 FQNEAQ (reference sequence). V was pared by 5 bases and J by 4 bases, with 18 bases between. In DNA, the CDR3 is TGTGCCAGCAGCCCCCCGGATGGGGGGGCTTACAATGAGCAGTTCTTC. Translated: CASSPPDGGAYNEQFF.

The CDR3 loop reads CSVDAGVRTDTQYF. DNA of the CDR3: TGCAGCGTTGATGCGGGAGTAAGAACAGATACGCAGTATTTT. The V gene is TRBV29-1, the J gene TRBJ2-3; TRBD2 matches 7 bases. CDR1 and CDR2 (germline): SQVTM, ANQGSEA. The CDR3 sequence is 14 residues long. The V gene end was trimmed by 3 bases and the J gene end by 3 bases; junction bases not matched to a gene: 6.

The V gene is TRBV5-1, the J gene TRBJ1-2; D gene ambiguous. The CDR3 is 15 residues long. Germline V gene lookup returns CDR1 SGHRS and CDR2 YFSETQ. V was trimmed by 4 bases and J by 6 bases, leaving 19 bases between them. The CDR3 sequence: CASSARSGFLDGYTF. CDR3 in DNA: TGCGCCAGCAGCGCCCGTTCGGGGTTCTTAGATGGCTACACCTTC. The full variable domain, in which reference TRBV5-1 and TRBJ1-2 provide the parts outside the CDR3, is KAGVTQTPRYLIKTRGQQVTLSCSPISGHRSVSWYQQTPGQGLQFLFEYFSETQRNKGNFPGRFSGRQFSNSRSEMNVSTLELGDSALYLCASSARSGFLDGYTFGSGTRLTVV.

The rearrangement uses TRBV30 and TRBJ1-1; D unresolved. The germline V gene encodes CDR1 GTSNPN and CDR2 SVGIG (reference sequence). The CDR3 is 11 residues long. The germline V and J ends were trimmed by 4 bases and 7 bases, with 10 bases remaining between them. The CDR3 sequence: CAWMDPVEAFF. The CDR3 DNA reads TGTGCCTGGATGGACCCGGTTGAAGCTTTCTTT.

This rearrangement joins TRBV13 to TRBJ2-2; tentative D call: TRBD1 (6 bases). Trimming took 1 base from V and 5 from J, leaving 8 bases between them. CDR3 size: 14 residues. The germline V gene has CDR1 PRHDT and CDR2 FYEKMQ (reference sequence). CDR3 in amino acids: CASSLAGATGELFF. The CDR3 DNA is TGTGCCAGCAGCTTAGCAGGGGCGACCGGGGAGCTGTTTTTT.

V usage is TRBV7-9 and J usage is TRBJ1-2, with TRBD1 matching over 9 bases. Germline lookup yields CDR1 SEHNR and CDR2 FQNEAQ (reference sequence). This CDR3 is built from 15 residues. V lost 5 bases to trimming and J lost 6 bases; unmatched junction nucleotides: 10. The CDR3 DNA reads TGTGCCAGCAGCCTAGAGGACAGGGGTACCGATGGCTACACCTTC. It yields the protein CASSLEDRGTDGYTF.

The chain uses TRBV19 and TRBJ2-2; tentative D call: TRBD2 (5 bases). This CDR3 has 13 residues. V was cut by 10 bases and J by 1 base, with 10 bases left in between. CDR1 and CDR2 (germline): LNHDA, SQIVND (reference sequence). In nucleotides, the CDR3 is TGTGCCACACTAGACAAGAACACCGGGGAGCTGTTTTTT. Its protein is CATLDKNTGELFF.

This clone came up a few times. The chain carries TRBV7-3 and TRBJ2-7; TRBD2 might be the D (6 bases). The CDR3 is 12 residues long. Germline lookup yields CDR1 SGHTA and CDR2 FQGTGA. V was clipped by 6 bases and J by 4 bases, with 10 bases between them. The CDR3 here is CASRASEYEQYF. DNA for the CDR3: TGTGCCAGCAGGGCTAGCGAGTACGAGCAGTACTTC.

The CDR3 here is CASSNYANYGYTF. The CDR3 bases are TGCGCCAGCAGCAACTATGCTAACTATGGCTACACCTTC. The chain carries TRBV4-1 and TRBJ1-2; D gene ambiguous. Per germline, CDR1 MGHRA and CDR2 YSYEKL. V lost 5 bases and J 0 bases, leaving 7 bases between the germline ends. The CDR3 length is 13 residues.

The rearrangement joins TRBV2 to TRBJ2-7; 8 nucleotides line up with TRBD2. This CDR3 spans 15 amino acids. V shed 4 bases and J 4 bases; nucleotides not matched to a gene: 9. The germline CDR1 and CDR2 sequences are SNHLY and FYNNEI. The CDR3 region has the DNA TGTGCCAGCAGTGGCAGCGGGAGCGGTGGATACGAGCAGTACTTC. It codes for CASSGSGSGGYEQYF. Variable domain in full (rest from reference TRBV2 and TRBJ2-7): EPEVTQTPSHQVTQMGQEVILRCVPISNHLYFYWYRQILGQKVEFLVSFYNNEISEKSEIFDDQFSVERPDGSNFTLKIRSTKLEDSAMYFCASSGSGSGGYEQYFGPGTRLTVT.

This clone was detected once. This chain joins TRBV21-1 and TRBJ2-3; no check of the table's D call, TRBD2, against the DNA was made. TRBV21-1 has pseudogene status. This CDR3 is built from 14 residues. Here the CDR3 DNA reads TGTGCCAGCAGGGAAGCGGGTAGGAATGACACGCAGTATTTT. This encodes CASREAGRNDTQYF.

The rearrangement uses TRBV5-1 and TRBJ2-7; D gene ambiguous. Germline CDR1 is SGHRS and CDR2 is YFSETQ. Trimming took 0 bases from V and 0 from J, leaving 13 bases between them. This CDR3 contains 16 residues. CDR3 loop: CASSLAVRVDSYEQYF. In nucleotides, the CDR3 is TGCGCCAGCAGCTTGGCTGTTAGGGTCGACTCCTACGAGCAGTACTTC.

This chain's CDR3 is CASSLGETQYF. CDR3 coding DNA: TGTGCCAGCAGTTTAGGGGAGACCCAGTACTTC. The chain couples TRBV6-6 to TRBJ2-5; D unclear. The germline V and J ends were trimmed by 4 bases and 5 bases, with 5 bases remaining between them. This CDR3 has 11 residues. Per germline, CDR1 MNHNY and CDR2 SVGAGI (reference sequence).

The genes are TRBV5-5 and TRBJ1-2; TRBD1 aligns across 7 bases. The CDR3 spans 13 residues. The germline CDR1 and CDR2 sequences are SGHKS and YYEKEE (reference sequence). The trim removed 4 bases at V and 3 bases at J, leaving 3 bases unmatched. This CDR3 reads CASSKTGYYGYTF. CDR3 nucleotides: TGTGCCAGCAGCAAGACAGGGTACTATGGCTACACCTTC.

J is TRBJ2-7 and V is TRBV9; tentative D call: TRBD1 (5 bases). Trimming removed 0 bases from V and 4 bases from J, with 14 bases in between. From germline, CDR1 is SGDLS and CDR2 YYNGEE. The CDR3 runs 15 residues. CDR3 sequence: CASSVGSRQGYEQYF. CDR3 nucleotides: TGTGCCAGCAGCGTAGGAAGTCGGCAGGGTTACGAGCAGTACTTC.

In DNA, the CDR3 is TGCGCCAGCAGCCCGGGAACCAGCTCCTACAATGAGCAGTTCTTC. Its translation is CASSPGTSSYNEQFF. The V and J genes are TRBV5-1 and TRBJ2-1; D is perhaps TRBD2 (5 bases). This CDR3 is built from 15 residues. In germline, CDR1 is SGHRS, CDR2 YFSETQ. V lost 4 bases and J 0 bases, leaving 11 bases between the germline ends.

The gene calls are TRBV7-9 and TRBJ1-5; D unclear. Germline CDR1 reads SEHNR; CDR2 reads FQNEAQ (reference sequence). This CDR3 comprises 12 residues. Trimming left V 4 bases short and J 8 bases short, with 9 bases between. The DNA of the CDR3 is TGTGCCAGCAGCTCACGAGGGAAGCCCCAGCATTTT. Its translation: CASSSRGKPQHF.

The chain employs TRBV4-1 and TRBJ1-5; D ambiguous. CDR3 size: 16 residues. Germline CDR1 is MGHRA and CDR2 is YSYEKL. Trimming took off 1 base at V and 0 bases at J, with 10 bases between the two ends. Here the CDR3 DNA reads TGCGCCAGCAGCCAAGCCAGAGACCATAGCAATCAGCCCCAGCATTTT. This encodes CASSQARDHSNQPQHF.

The chain is built from TRBV19 and TRBJ1-4, with 8 bases aligning to TRBD1. Germline V gene sequence: CDR1 LNHDA, CDR2 SQIVND (reference sequence). The V gene end was trimmed by 4 bases and the J gene end by 8 bases; junction bases not matched to a gene: 12. This CDR3 is 16 amino acids long. CDR3 in amino acids: CASSKSPDRVLEKLFF. CDR3 in DNA: TGTGCCAGTAGTAAGTCGCCGGACAGGGTTTTGGAAAAACTGTTTTTT. Full variable domain (missing parts from reference TRBV19 and TRBJ1-4): DGGITQSPKYLFRKEGQNVTLSCEQNLNHDAMYWYRQDPGQGLRLIYYSQIVNDFQKGDIAEGYSVSREKKESFPLTVTSAQKNPTAFYLCASSKSPDRVLEKLFFGSGTQLSVL.

This chain joins TRBV4-3 and TRBJ2-2, with 8 positions matching TRBD1. CDR3 length: 14 amino acids. J was trimmed by 4 bases and V by 3 bases; bases with no gene match: 1. CDR1 is LGHNA and CDR2 is YSLEER in the germline V gene. The CDR3 DNA follows: TGCGCCAGCAGCCACGACAGGGGCACCGGGGAGCTGTTTTTT. The encoded protein is CASSHDRGTGELFF.

The genes are TRBV5-4 and TRBJ2-3; D tentatively fits TRBD1 or TRBD2 (5 bases each). Trimming took 3 bases from V and 3 from J, leaving 14 bases between them. Germline CDR1 SGHNT, CDR2 YYREEE (reference sequence). The CDR3 is made up of 15 amino acids. CDR3 sequence (DNA): TGTGCCAGCAGCTCGGGGCCAGGGAATACAGATACGCAGTATTTT. Translation: CASSSGPGNTDTQYF.

This chain links TRBV4-1 with TRBJ2-3, with a weak D call TRBD1 (6 bases). Between the trimmed V and J ends, which lost 2 bases and 0 bases, there was a span of 12 bases. The germline gives CDR1 MGHRA, CDR2 YSYEKL. The CDR3 is made up of 16 amino acids. CDR3 residues: CASSQLGQKSTDTQYF. DNA for the CDR3: TGCGCCAGCAGCCAATTAGGACAGAAGAGCACAGATACGCAGTATTTT.

This chain links TRBV19 with TRBJ2-1; the D is unclear. Trimming stripped 2 bases from V and 7 bases from J, with 9 bases between. Germline V CDR1 and CDR2: LNHDA, SQIVND (reference sequence). CDR3 length equals 13 residues. This chain's CDR3 is CASSILERNEQFF. CDR3 bases: TGTGCCAGTAGTATACTTGAACGGAATGAGCAGTTCTTC.

The J gene is TRBJ2-1, the V gene TRBV28; D perhaps matches TRBD2 (6 bases). Trimming removed 5 bases from V and 6 bases from J, with 17 bases in between. From germline, CDR1 is MDHEN and CDR2 SYDVKM. The CDR3 runs 15 residues. CDR3 coding DNA: TGTGCCAGCAGTCCGAGATGGGCGGAGGGCAATGAGCAGTTCTTC. Amino acid sequence: CASSPRWAEGNEQFF.

The V call is TRBV7-4, the J call TRBJ2-1; D gene uncertain. The CDR3 runs to 14 residues. The V end was cut by 3 bases, the J end by 3 bases, with 9 bases between. The germline CDR1 and CDR2 sequences are SGHVT and SQSDAQ. The CDR3 DNA sequence: TGTGCCAGCAGCTTTCAAGGCGTCTACAATGAGCAGTTCTTC. This encodes CASSFQGVYNEQFF.

The chain links TRBV5-6 to TRBJ2-7, with TRBD1 matching over 7 bases. This CDR3 spans 13 amino acids. Looked up from germline, CDR1 is SGHDT and CDR2 is YYEEEE. Germline trimming cut 4 bases from V and 5 bases from J; bases unmatched to any gene: 6. The CDR3, as DNA: TGTGCCAGCAGCAGACAGGGCGGCCACGAGCAGTACTTC. This sequence encodes CASSRQGGHEQYF.